A selection of T cell receptor beta chains follows, all from one sample in a study of OX40 agonist ivuxolimab in advanced cancers. The data were produced by immunoSEQ multiplex PCR, yet TCRdb's version contains in-frame clones alone and is incomplete. The repertoire includes approximately 49,000 clones, under 90% of them detected once, and around 1.6% sits in the top ten. Sequencing was performed on CD4+ or CD8+ T cells sorted from blood, taken in a trial of the OX40 agonist ivuxolimab. The receptor set was obtained from an adult with an advanced solid tumor such as melanoma, head and neck, liver or kidney cancer. Each CDR3 is given with its conserved first and last residue. The D gene is left open where the match is weak. Size values are once, few and many counts, or a class for expanded clones, and some rows have none.

d_call: NA
v_call: TRBV7-9
clone_size: NA
j_call: TRBJ1-1
cdr3_nt: TGTGCCAGCAGCTTAGTAGGGGAAGGGGACACTGAAGCTTTCTTT
cdr3_aa: CASSLVGEGDTEAFF

d_call: NA
v_call: TRBV5-5
clone_size: NA
j_call: TRBJ2-7
cdr3_nt: TGTGCCAGCAGCTCCCTTCCGGGAAAGGCCTACGAGCAGTACTTC
cdr3_aa: CASSSLPGKAYEQYF

d_call: NA
v_call: TRBV7-9
clone_size: NA
j_call: TRBJ2-7
cdr3_nt: TGTGCCAGCAGCTTAGGGGTCCGGGGCGAGCAGTACTTC
cdr3_aa: CASSLGVRGEQYF

d_call: NA
v_call: TRBV30
clone_size: NA
j_call: TRBJ1-3
cdr3_nt: TGTGCCTGGAGTGGATACCGGGACAATAGAAACACCATATATTTT
cdr3_aa: CAWSGYRDNRNTIYF

d_call: NA
v_call: TRBV15
clone_size: NA
j_call: TRBJ2-1
cdr3_nt: TGTGCCACCAGCAGAGGTTGGGGGAACCGTCGTAACAATGAGCAGTTCTTC
cdr3_aa: CATSRGWGNRRNNEQFF

d_call: TRBD1
v_call: TRBV5-5
clone_size: NA
j_call: TRBJ1-2
cdr3_nt: TGTGCCAGCAGCCCGGGACAGGGGGCAATTAACTATGGCTACACCTTC
cdr3_aa: CASSPGQGAINYGYTF

d_call: NA
v_call: TRBV5-1
clone_size: NA
j_call: TRBJ2-2
cdr3_nt: TGCGCCAGTCATAGAGAAGGGAGAATGAGGGAAACCGGGGAGCTGTTTTTT
cdr3_aa: CASHREGRMRETGELFF

d_call: TRBD2
v_call: TRBV25-1
clone_size: NA
j_call: TRBJ2-1
cdr3_nt: TGTGCCAGCAAGGGACTAGCGGGAGTTGAGCAGTTCTTC
cdr3_aa: CASKGLAGVEQFF

d_call: TRBD2
v_call: TRBV5-1
clone_size: NA
j_call: TRBJ2-7
cdr3_nt: TGCGCCAGCAGCCCCCCGAGGGGCGGGAGCAATGACGAGCAGTACTTC
cdr3_aa: CASSPPRGGSNDEQYF

d_call: NA
v_call: TRBV4-1
clone_size: NA
j_call: TRBJ1-3
cdr3_nt: TGCGCCAGCAGCCAAGATTCCACCTCTGGAAACACCATATATTTT
cdr3_aa: CASSQDSTSGNTIYF

d_call: TRBD1
v_call: TRBV15
clone_size: NA
j_call: TRBJ1-1
cdr3_nt: TGTGCCACCAATCAGGGACAGGGGAACACTGAAGCTTTCTTT
cdr3_aa: CATNQGQGNTEAFF

d_call: NA
v_call: TRBV5-1
clone_size: once
j_call: TRBJ2-5
cdr3_nt: TGCGCCAGCAGCCCCGGGGACAACCGAGAGACCCAGTACTTC
cdr3_aa: CASSPGDNRETQYF

d_call: NA
v_call: TRBV5-1
clone_size: NA
j_call: TRBJ2-7
cdr3_nt: TGCGCCAGCAGCAGCGGACCGAACTCCTACGAGCAGTACTTC
cdr3_aa: CASSSGPNSYEQYF

d_call: NA
v_call: TRBV5-5
clone_size: few
j_call: TRBJ2-7
cdr3_nt: TGTGCCAGCAGCTTAAGGAGCTCCTACGAGCAGTACTTC
cdr3_aa: CASSLRSSYEQYF

d_call: NA
v_call: TRBV2
clone_size: NA
j_call: TRBJ2-3
cdr3_nt: TGTGCCAGCAGTGGAGCTTGGTTGGGAGATACGCAGTATTTT
cdr3_aa: CASSGAWLGDTQYF

d_call: NA
v_call: TRBV15
clone_size: NA
j_call: TRBJ1-4
cdr3_nt: TGTGCCACCAGCCGGAGTGCAACTAATGAAAAACTGTTTTTT
cdr3_aa: CATSRSATNEKLFF

d_call: NA
v_call: TRBV5-1
clone_size: NA
j_call: TRBJ2-3
cdr3_nt: TGCGCCAGCAGCTTGGGGGTCAGCACAGATACGCAGTATTTT
cdr3_aa: CASSLGVSTDTQYF

d_call: NA
v_call: TRBV28
clone_size: NA
j_call: TRBJ2-7
cdr3_nt: TGTGCCAGCAATGGGGAGGACTACGAGCAGTACTTC
cdr3_aa: CASNGEDYEQYF

d_call: NA
v_call: TRBV7-2
clone_size: once
j_call: TRBJ2-2
cdr3_nt: TGTGCCAGCAGCTTAGGAGGGGTCAGCGGCGGGGAGCTGTTTTTT
cdr3_aa: CASSLGGVSGGELFF

d_call: TRBD1
v_call: TRBV11-3
clone_size: once
j_call: TRBJ1-4
cdr3_nt: TGTGCCAGCAGCCCCAGAACCGGGACAGGGGACGAAAAACTGTTTTTT
cdr3_aa: CASSPRTGTGDEKLFF

d_call: TRBD2
v_call: TRBV7-9
clone_size: NA
j_call: TRBJ2-1
cdr3_nt: TGTGCCAGCAGCCCCCGGGCGGGTAGCGGGAGGGCTCTCAATGAGCAGTTCTTC
cdr3_aa: CASSPRAGSGRALNEQFF

d_call: NA
v_call: TRBV27
clone_size: NA
j_call: TRBJ2-7
cdr3_nt: TGTGCCAGCAGTTTAGCAGGGGCCAATACCTACGAGCAGTACTTC
cdr3_aa: CASSLAGANTYEQYF

d_call: TRBD2
v_call: TRBV4-3
clone_size: NA
j_call: TRBJ2-3
cdr3_nt: TGCGCCAGCAGCCAGGGGGGGCTAGCGGGAGCAGATACGCAGTATTTT
cdr3_aa: CASSQGGLAGADTQYF

d_call: NA
v_call: TRBV29-1
clone_size: NA
j_call: TRBJ2-7
cdr3_nt: TGCAGCGTTGAGTACAGGGACGAGCAGTACTTC
cdr3_aa: CSVEYRDEQYF

d_call: NA
v_call: TRBV7-6
clone_size: NA
j_call: TRBJ1-2
cdr3_nt: TGTGCCAGCAGCTTAGTGCAGGGAAATGGCTACACCTTC
cdr3_aa: CASSLVQGNGYTF

d_call: TRBD1
v_call: TRBV5-1
clone_size: once
j_call: TRBJ2-3
cdr3_nt: TGCGCCAGCAGCTTGGTGGACAGGGGTTGGGTTAGGACAGATACGCAGTATTTT
cdr3_aa: CASSLVDRGWVRTDTQYF

d_call: NA
v_call: TRBV7-8
clone_size: NA
j_call: TRBJ2-2
cdr3_nt: TGTGCCAGCAGCTTGGGGGGCCAAGGGTCCGGGGAGCTGTTTTTT
cdr3_aa: CASSLGGQGSGELFF

d_call: NA
v_call: TRBV6-1
clone_size: once
j_call: TRBJ1-5
cdr3_nt: TGTGCCAGCACGGGAGGGGATTTCAATCAGCCCCAGCATTTT
cdr3_aa: CASTGGDFNQPQHF

d_call: NA
v_call: TRBV5-6
clone_size: NA
j_call: TRBJ2-1
cdr3_nt: TGTGCCAGCAGCTCCGACTTGAAGGGCTTATATGAGCAGTTCTTC
cdr3_aa: CASSSDLKGLYEQFF

d_call: NA
v_call: TRBV29-1
clone_size: few
j_call: TRBJ1-1
cdr3_nt: TGCAGCGGCGGGCGGGGAGATACTGAAGCTTTCTTT
cdr3_aa: CSGGRGDTEAFF

d_call: TRBD1
v_call: TRBV10-3
clone_size: NA
j_call: TRBJ2-7
cdr3_nt: TGTGCCATCAGTTCGGGACAGTTCGGCTACGAGCAGTACTTC
cdr3_aa: CAISSGQFGYEQYF

d_call: TRBD2
v_call: TRBV10-3
clone_size: NA
j_call: TRBJ2-2
cdr3_nt: TGTGCCATCAGTAAAGCGGGAGTAGTAGGCACCGGGGAGCTGTTTTTT
cdr3_aa: CAISKAGVVGTGELFF

d_call: NA
v_call: TRBV7-3
clone_size: NA
j_call: TRBJ1-1
cdr3_nt: TGTGCCAGCAGCCCCGGGGCGAACACTGAAGCTTTCTTT
cdr3_aa: CASSPGANTEAFF

d_call: TRBD1
v_call: TRBV19
clone_size: NA
j_call: TRBJ1-1
cdr3_nt: TGTGCCAGTAGTCCACAGGGGGAGTTCACTGAAGCTTTCTTT
cdr3_aa: CASSPQGEFTEAFF

d_call: NA
v_call: TRBV2
clone_size: NA
j_call: TRBJ2-5
cdr3_nt: TGTGCCAGCAGTTGGTTGAGTCGGGGCAAGGAGACCCAGTACTTC
cdr3_aa: CASSWLSRGKETQYF

d_call: TRBD1
v_call: TRBV29-1
clone_size: NA
j_call: TRBJ2-6
cdr3_nt: TGCAGCGTTTCTACCGGGACAGGGAGCTCTGGGGCCAACGTCCTGACTTTC
cdr3_aa: CSVSTGTGSSGANVLTF

d_call: TRBD1
v_call: TRBV7-9
clone_size: NA
j_call: TRBJ2-5
cdr3_nt: TGTGCCAGCAGCTCGACAGGGGGACTCCCCGTGGAGCAGTACTTC
cdr3_aa: CASSSTGGLPVEQYF

d_call: NA
v_call: TRBV2
clone_size: NA
j_call: TRBJ2-3
cdr3_nt: TGTGCCAGCAGGTACTACGATACGCAGTATTTT
cdr3_aa: CASRYYDTQYF

d_call: TRBD2
v_call: TRBV6-6
clone_size: NA
j_call: TRBJ2-7
cdr3_nt: TGTGCCAGCAGGACCCTAGCGGGAAACGAGCAGTACTTC
cdr3_aa: CASRTLAGNEQYF

d_call: NA
v_call: TRBV11-2
clone_size: NA
j_call: TRBJ2-7
cdr3_nt: TGTGCCAGCAGCTCGCGGACCTCAACCGGCGAGCAGTACTTC
cdr3_aa: CASSSRTSTGEQYF

d_call: TRBD2
v_call: TRBV11-3
clone_size: NA
j_call: TRBJ2-1
cdr3_nt: TGTGCCAGCAGCCCCCTAGCGGGAGTAGAATACAATGAGCAGTTCTTC
cdr3_aa: CASSPLAGVEYNEQFF

d_call: TRBD2
v_call: TRBV19
clone_size: NA
j_call: TRBJ2-1
cdr3_nt: TGTGCCAGTAGTTCCCGGGAGGCCGGGAACAATGAGCAGTTCTTC
cdr3_aa: CASSSREAGNNEQFF

d_call: TRBD1
v_call: TRBV11-2
clone_size: NA
j_call: TRBJ2-7
cdr3_nt: TGTGCCAGCAGCTCCGGGACAGGGAGCCTCGAGCAGTACTTC
cdr3_aa: CASSSGTGSLEQYF

d_call: NA
v_call: TRBV11-3
clone_size: NA
j_call: TRBJ2-1
cdr3_nt: TGTGCCAGCAGCTCGTACGGTGAGCAGTTCTTC
cdr3_aa: CASSSYGEQFF

d_call: NA
v_call: TRBV6-6
clone_size: NA
j_call: TRBJ2-7
cdr3_nt: TGTGCCAGCCGGGACGTCTCCTACGAGCAGTACTTC
cdr3_aa: CASRDVSYEQYF

d_call: TRBD1
v_call: TRBV19
clone_size: NA
j_call: TRBJ2-5
cdr3_nt: TGTGCCAGTAGCCGGGACAGGGAGCAAGAGACCCAGTACTTC
cdr3_aa: CASSRDREQETQYF

d_call: NA
v_call: TRBV30
clone_size: NA
j_call: TRBJ1-4
cdr3_nt: TGTGCCTGGAGTAGACAGGACGGTGAAAAACTGTTTTTT
cdr3_aa: CAWSRQDGEKLFF

d_call: NA
v_call: TRBV27
clone_size: NA
j_call: TRBJ1-6
cdr3_nt: TGTGCCAGCAGTTCTGGCTCCTATAATTCACCCCTCCACTTT
cdr3_aa: CASSSGSYNSPLHF

d_call: TRBD2
v_call: TRBV5-5
clone_size: few
j_call: TRBJ2-7
cdr3_nt: TGTGCCAGCAGCCGAACTAGCGGGACCTACGAGCAGTACTTC
cdr3_aa: CASSRTSGTYEQYF

d_call: NA
v_call: TRBV10-3
clone_size: few
j_call: TRBJ2-7
cdr3_nt: TGTGCCATCAGGGGGAACTACGAGCAGTACTTC
cdr3_aa: CAIRGNYEQYF

d_call: NA
v_call: TRBV5-1
clone_size: NA
j_call: TRBJ2-7
cdr3_nt: TGCGCCAGCAGCTTTGATCCTGGGTCATCTTGGTCGGGCGAGCAGTACTTC
cdr3_aa: CASSFDPGSSWSGEQYF

d_call: TRBD2
v_call: TRBV7-2
clone_size: once
j_call: TRBJ2-4
cdr3_nt: TGTGCCAGCAGCTTCCTAGCGGGGGGAGCCAAAAACATTCAGTACTTC
cdr3_aa: CASSFLAGGAKNIQYF

d_call: TRBD2
v_call: TRBV11-2
clone_size: NA
j_call: TRBJ2-7
cdr3_nt: TGTGCCAGCATTTTTAATAGACTAGCGGGCATTATCTCCTACGAGCAGTACTTC
cdr3_aa: CASIFNRLAGIISYEQYF

d_call: NA
v_call: TRBV6-5
clone_size: NA
j_call: TRBJ2-1
cdr3_nt: TGTGCCAGCAGTCGGAGTCAGGGGGGCTACAATGAGCAGTTCTTC
cdr3_aa: CASSRSQGGYNEQFF